Sequencing of this T cell receptor beta chain was carried out in a study of blood T cell repertoires in COVID-19. Overall study: Material from acute and convalescent COVID-19 was sourced from the United States, Italy and Spain. From T cells, B-cell-depleted T cells, or PBMCs came the material, which was cDNA or gDNA.

Study processing details: Amplification of reference gene primers was used by the study to estimate nucleated cell counts. Using immunoSEQ multiplex PCR, the repertoire was profiled, and TCRdb retains in-frame clones only, with some absent. V and J calls and clone size are those listed in that table; D and trimming were worked out from the DNA. The profile covers about 220,000 clones, with about 84% appearing a single time and roughly 13% taken by the ten largest. This sequence originates from a human donor in a cohort sampled during active COVID-19. Sequencing was carried out using peripheral blood.

The CDR3, as DNA: TGTGCCAGCAGCTTCTACAGGGGGCAGGGTGAAAAACTGTTTTTT. It specifies CASSFYRGQGEKLFF. This chain links TRBV7-9 with TRBJ1-4; 9 bases fit TRBD1. The germline V gene encodes CDR1 SEHNR and CDR2 FQNEAQ (reference sequence). The CDR3 spans 15 residues. After removal of 3 bases from V and 7 bases from J, the junction contained 6 bases not matched to a gene.